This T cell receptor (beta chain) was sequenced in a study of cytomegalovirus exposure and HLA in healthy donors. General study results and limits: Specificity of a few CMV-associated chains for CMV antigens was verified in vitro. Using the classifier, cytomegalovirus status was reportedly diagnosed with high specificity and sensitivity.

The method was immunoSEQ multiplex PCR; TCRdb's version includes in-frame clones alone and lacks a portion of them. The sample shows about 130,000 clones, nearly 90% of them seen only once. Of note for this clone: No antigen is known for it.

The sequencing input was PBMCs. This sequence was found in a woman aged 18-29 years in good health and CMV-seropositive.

CDR3 nucleotide sequence: TGCGCCAGCACCTTAGCGGGGGAGCCTTACGAGCAGTACTTC. Translating it yields CASTLAGEPYEQYF. V and J are TRBV5-1 and TRBJ2-7; 9 bases are shared with TRBD2. Germline V gene lookup returns CDR1 SGHRS and CDR2 YFSETQ. The CDR3 is 14 residues long. V lost 6 bases, J lost 4 bases, and 8 bases stayed unmatched.